These T cell receptor beta chains were read from a single sample in a study of brain T cells in children with intractable seizures. Generated by immunoSEQ multiplex PCR, the TCRdb table keeps only in-frame clones and is missing some. The sample lists over 95,000 clones; around 94% were seen once. The material sequenced was peripheral blood, taken at surgery. These receptors originate from a boy under three years old with hemimegalencephaly and intractable seizures. The CDR3 runs from the conserved cysteine through the conserved F or W. A D gene is named only where the DNA matches it firmly. Size is omitted from some rows. Given values are once, few, many or a class for expanded clones.

TRBV30	NA	NA	TRBJ1-1	TGTGCCTGGAGCTCTTGGGGGCTTGAAGCTTTCTTT	CAWSSWGLEAFF
TRBV27	TRBD2	NA	TRBJ2-7	TGTGCCAGCAGAAGAGCGGGGACCGGCTACGAGCAGTACTTC	CASRRAGTGYEQYF
TRBV12-5	TRBD2	NA	TRBJ2-3	TGTGCTAGTGGTACCGGTCTAGCGGGAGCTGGGGGAGGCACAGATACGCAGTATTTT	CASGTGLAGAGGGTDTQYF
TRBV2	TRBD2	NA	TRBJ2-3	TGTGCCAGCAGGGGACTAGCGGGAGGTTCAGATACGCAGTATTTT	CASRGLAGGSDTQYF
TRBV27	TRBD1	NA	TRBJ1-5	TGTGCCAGCACTCGGACAGGGGGCAATAGCAATCAGCCCCAGCATTTT	CASTRTGGNSNQPQHF
TRBV5-1	NA	NA	TRBJ1-1	TGCGCCAGCAGCTTGGATGGGGTGGGAGTTACTGAAGCTTTCTTT	CASSLDGVGVTEAFF
TRBV9	NA	NA	TRBJ1-2	TGTGCCAGCAGCGTAGAAGGGGGCTATGGCTACACCTTC	CASSVEGGYGYTF
TRBV28	TRBD1	NA	TRBJ2-7	TGTGCCAGCAGTCTCGGGACAGGGGGCGACTACGAGCAGTACTTC	CASSLGTGGDYEQYF
TRBV5-1	NA	NA	TRBJ1-1	TGCGCCAGCCGTGACCCGGGGGCACCAAACACTGAAGCTTTCTTT	CASRDPGAPNTEAFF
TRBV25-1	NA	NA	TRBJ2-3	TGTGCCAGCAGTGAATGGGAGCCGGATACGCAGTATTTT	CASSEWEPDTQYF
TRBV7-9	TRBD1	NA	TRBJ2-2	TGTGCCAGCAGCAACGAACAGGGGGCGCCCGGGGAGCTGTTTTTT	CASSNEQGAPGELFF
TRBV28	TRBD2	NA	TRBJ2-7	TGTGCCAGCAGTCCTAGCGGGAGCAGGGACTACGAGCAGTACTTC	CASSPSGSRDYEQYF
TRBV3-1/TRBV3-2	TRBD2	NA	TRBJ2-2	TGTGCCAGCAGCCAGACTAGCGGGAGCACCGGGGAGCTGTTTTTT	CASSQTSGSTGELFF
TRBV5-5	TRBD1	NA	TRBJ2-1	TGTGCCAGCAGCCAGGGGGCCAGCGGCCTAGTGGAGGATGAGCAGTTCTTC	CASSQGASGLVEDEQFF
TRBV9	TRBD1	NA	TRBJ1-6	TGTGCCAGCAGCGCACCTAGGACAGGGGGCTATAATTCACCCCTCCACTTT	CASSAPRTGGYNSPLHF
TRBV7-3	NA	NA	TRBJ2-7	TGTGCCAGCAGCTTAACCCTTAGCGGCGAGCAGTACTTC	CASSLTLSGEQYF
TRBV7-3	TRBD2	NA	TRBJ2-2	TGTGCCAGCAGGTGGATAGCGGGAGATCCCGGGGAGCTGTTTTTT	CASRWIAGDPGELFF
TRBV5-8	TRBD2	NA	TRBJ2-5	TGTGCCAGCAGCTCTCGAGCGGGAGAAAAGACCCAGTACTTC	CASSSRAGEKTQYF
TRBV27	NA	NA	TRBJ2-3	TGTGCCAGCAGTGAAATGGGTAGCACAGATACGCAGTATTTT	CASSEMGSTDTQYF
TRBV5-1	TRBD1	NA	TRBJ2-1	TGCGCCAGCAGCTTGCCGGACAGGGGCGGGAATGAGCAGTTCTTC	CASSLPDRGGNEQFF
TRBV19	NA	once	TRBJ1-5	TGTGCCAGTAGTATGGGGCAGGGAGAGGGGCGCAATCAGCCCCAGCATTTT	CASSMGQGEGRNQPQHF
TRBV6-5	NA	NA	TRBJ1-1	TGTGCCAGCAGGGGCCATTTGGTGAACCGTGAAGCTTTCTTT	CASRGHLVNREAFF
TRBV6-6	NA	NA	TRBJ2-1	TGTGCCAGCACGGTGGGGGATGAGCAGTTCTTC	CASTVGDEQFF
TRBV4-3	TRBD2	NA	TRBJ2-7	TGCGCCAGCAGCCAAGAGGGGAGGGGCGTGCAGTACTTC	CASSQEGRGVQYF
TRBV9	TRBD2	NA	TRBJ2-7	TGTGCCAGCAGCCCACCGGGACTAGCGGGACGGTACGAGCAGTACTTC	CASSPPGLAGRYEQYF
TRBV5-1	NA	NA	TRBJ1-2	TGCGCCAGCAGCTTGATCGGGGAGGAGGGGTATGGCTACACCTTC	CASSLIGEEGYGYTF
TRBV7-9	NA	NA	TRBJ2-7	TGTGCCAGCAGCCACGCCTCCGGTCTAATCTCCTACGAGCAGTACTTC	CASSHASGLISYEQYF
TRBV11-3	NA	NA	TRBJ2-1	TGTGCCAGCAGCTGGAAACACGCCGGGAATGAGCAGTTCTTC	CASSWKHAGNEQFF
TRBV4-2	NA	NA	TRBJ2-1	TGTGCCAGCAGCCAAGCTTTGGCTAGTGCCCGCAATGAGCAGTTCTTC	CASSQALASARNEQFF
TRBV7-2	NA	NA	TRBJ2-7	TGTGCCAGCAGCTTAATCCACGAGCAGTACTTC	CASSLIHEQYF
TRBV2	NA	NA	TRBJ2-5	TGTGCCAGCAGTTACGGAACGGGGCAAGAGACCCAGTACTTC	CASSYGTGQETQYF
TRBV6-5	NA	NA	TRBJ1-2	TGTGCCAGCACCAACCAAGAAGGGGGGCATGGTGGCTACACCTTC	CASTNQEGGHGGYTF
TRBV5-4	TRBD2	NA	TRBJ2-1	TGTGCCAGCAGCCCCCTAGCGGGAGGACGTGATGAGCAGTTCTTC	CASSPLAGGRDEQFF
TRBV18	TRBD2	NA	TRBJ2-1	TGTGCCAGCTCACCACCTAGCGGGAGCTGGGATGAGCAGTTCTTC	CASSPPSGSWDEQFF
TRBV30	TRBD1	NA	TRBJ2-7	TGTGCCTGGGAGACAGGGGCCGGCTCCTACGAGCAGTACTTC	CAWETGAGSYEQYF